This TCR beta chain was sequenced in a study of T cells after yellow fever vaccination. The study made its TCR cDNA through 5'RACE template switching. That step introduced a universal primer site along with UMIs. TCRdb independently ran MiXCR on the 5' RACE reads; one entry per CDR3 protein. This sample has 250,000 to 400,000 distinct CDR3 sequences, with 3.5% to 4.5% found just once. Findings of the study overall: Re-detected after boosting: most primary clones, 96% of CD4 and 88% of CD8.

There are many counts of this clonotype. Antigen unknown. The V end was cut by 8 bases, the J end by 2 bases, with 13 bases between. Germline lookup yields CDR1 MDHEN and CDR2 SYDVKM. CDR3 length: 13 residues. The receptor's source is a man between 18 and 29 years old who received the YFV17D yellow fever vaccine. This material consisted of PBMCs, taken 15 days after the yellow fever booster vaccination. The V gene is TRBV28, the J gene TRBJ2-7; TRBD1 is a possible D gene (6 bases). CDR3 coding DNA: TGTGCCAGCGGGTCACAGGGCCCCTACGAGCAGTACGTC. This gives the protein CASGSQGPYEQYV.